These T cell receptor beta chains were read from a single sample in a study of blood T cell repertoires in COVID-19. Some clones are missing from TCRdb's copy, which holds only in-frame ones; the method was immunoSEQ multiplex PCR. The sample contains approximately 110,000 clones, 80% to 90% of which appear only once. Sequencing input: peripheral blood. These TCRs come from a human donor in a cohort sampled during active COVID-19. The CDR3 runs from the conserved cysteine through the conserved F or W. D genes are given only for firm matches.

TRBV5-1	-	TRBJ2-3	CASSLDLTDTQYF	TGCGCCAGCAGCTTGGATCTGACAGATACGCAGTATTTT
TRBV10-3	-	TRBJ2-7	CAISETGTPSYEQYF	TGTGCCATCAGTGAAACCGGGACTCCGTCCTACGAGCAGTACTTC
TRBV5-5	TRBD2	TRBJ2-3	CASSLNLAGTDTQYF	TGTGCCAGCAGCTTGAACCTAGCGGGCACAGATACGCAGTATTTT
TRBV27	TRBD2	TRBJ2-7	CASRLTSGGAAYEQYF	TGTGCCAGCAGACTTACCTCGGGGGGGGCCGCCTACGAGCAGTACTTC
TRBV6-5	-	TRBJ2-7	CASWDNPYEQYF	TGTGCCAGTTGGGACAATCCCTACGAGCAGTACTTC
TRBV3-1/TRBV3-2	-	TRBJ2-1	CASSQDLWGYYNEQFF	TGTGCCAGCAGCCAAGATCTGTGGGGCTACTACAATGAGCAGTTCTTC
TRBV19	-	TRBJ1-1	CASSARTATLGNTEAFF	TGTGCCAGTAGTGCCCGGACAGCCACCCTGGGGAACACTGAAGCTTTCTTT
TRBV3-1/TRBV3-2	-	TRBJ2-7	CASSLQASMEYEQYF	TGTGCCAGCAGCCTACAGGCCTCGATGGAGTACGAGCAGTACTTC
TRBV5-1	-	TRBJ1-3	CASSLTTDSRRSGNTIYF	TGCGCCAGCAGCTTAACGACAGATTCCAGACGCTCTGGAAACACCATATATTTT
TRBV11-2	-	TRBJ1-5	CASSLKGGNQPQHF	TGTGCCAGCAGCTTAAAGGGGGGGAATCAGCCCCAGCATTTT